The rows below give T cell receptor beta chains drawn from one sample of a study of cytomegalovirus exposure and HLA in healthy donors. TCRdb's copy holds only in-frame clones and misses some; the assay was immunoSEQ multiplex PCR. The sample has about 120,000 clones, about 84% seen once. The sequenced sample was PBMCs. All receptors derive from a man between 18 and 35 years old in good health and CMV-seronegative. Each CDR3 is given with its conserved first and last residue. Fields, in order: D gene, J gene, clone size, V gene, CDR3 protein, CDR3 DNA. A D gene is named only where the DNA matches it firmly. Some rows mark clone size as missing; the rest say once, few, many or name a class of expanded clone.

TRBD1 | TRBJ1-1 | once | TRBV7-9 | CASRGEGQGIWNTEAFF | TGTGCCAGCAGAGGGGAGGGACAGGGGATTTGGAACACTGAAGCTTTCTTT
TRBD1 | TRBJ1-5 | - | TRBV5-1 | CASSLEGQGNQPQHF | TGCGCCAGCAGCTTGGAGGGACAGGGAAATCAGCCCCAGCATTTT
- | TRBJ1-1 | - | TRBV4-1 | CASSQESPTEAFF | TGCGCCAGCAGCCAAGAGTCCCCGACTGAAGCTTTCTTT
TRBD1 | TRBJ1-5 | - | TRBV7-8 | CASSLGRTGSGNQPQHF | TGTGCCAGCAGCTTAGGGCGGACAGGGAGCGGCAATCAGCCCCAGCATTTT
TRBD1 | TRBJ1-5 | once | TRBV2 | CASSGLTGSNQPQHF | TGTGCCAGCAGTGGGTTGACAGGGAGCAATCAGCCCCAGCATTTT
TRBD1 | TRBJ2-7 | - | TRBV5-4 | CASSLTGVRNEQYF | TGTGCCAGCAGCTTGACAGGGGTTCGGAACGAGCAGTACTTC
TRBD2 | TRBJ2-7 | - | TRBV6-5 | CASTPLAGGDEQYF | TGTGCCAGCACCCCACTAGCGGGAGGCGACGAGCAGTACTTC
TRBD2 | TRBJ2-3 | once | TRBV9 | CASSVRREGRYESDTQYF | TGTGCCAGCAGCGTAAGGCGGGAGGGCCGCTATGAGTCAGATACGCAGTATTTT
- | TRBJ1-1 | - | TRBV7-1 | CASTLGVAGTEAFF | TGTGCCAGCACCCTCGGGGTCGCGGGAACTGAAGCTTTCTTT
TRBD2 | TRBJ2-2 | - | TRBV5-5 | CASSLSGTSLGELFF | TGTGCCAGCAGTCTGTCCGGGACTAGCCTCGGGGAGCTGTTTTTT
- | TRBJ1-1 | once | TRBV4-1 | CASSQERGFMNTEAFF | TGCGCCAGCAGCCAAGAAAGGGGATTTATGAACACTGAAGCTTTCTTT
- | TRBJ2-1 | - | TRBV29-1 | CSVNTPRGEQFF | TGCAGCGTTAACACTCCACGAGGAGAGCAGTTCTTC
TRBD1 | TRBJ2-7 | - | TRBV29-1 | CSVAGTGAYEQYF | TGCAGCGTTGCCGGGACAGGGGCCTACGAGCAGTACTTC
- | TRBJ2-7 | - | TRBV9 | CASSVGATVAYEQYF | TGTGCCAGCAGCGTAGGGGCTACCGTGGCCTACGAGCAGTACTTC
TRBD1 | TRBJ1-5 | - | TRBV5-6 | CASSRTGGGGQPQHF | TGTGCCAGCAGCAGGACAGGGGGAGGTGGTCAGCCCCAGCATTTT
- | TRBJ1-2 | - | TRBV6-4 | CASSDGGVNSDGYTF | TGTGCCAGCAGTGACGGGGGGGTAAATTCCGATGGCTACACCTTC
TRBD2 | TRBJ2-1 | - | TRBV4-2 | CASSQDPAGGSYNEQFF | TGTGCCAGCAGCCAAGACCCAGCGGGGGGTTCCTACAATGAGCAGTTCTTC
- | TRBJ1-3 | - | TRBV6-5 | CASSYADTIYF | TGTGCCAGCAGTTACGCGGACACCATATATTTT
TRBD2 | TRBJ2-1 | - | TRBV6-5 | CASSLTSGSYNEQFF | TGTGCCAGCAGTTTGACTAGCGGGTCCTACAATGAGCAGTTCTTC
TRBD1 | TRBJ2-7 | - | TRBV7-6 | CASSPRAGTEDSYEQYF | TGTGCCAGCAGCCCCCGAGCCGGGACAGAAGACTCCTACGAGCAGTACTTC
TRBD1 | TRBJ2-1 | once | TRBV2 | CASSRDRGVDEQFF | TGTGCCAGCAGTCGGGACAGGGGTGTCGATGAGCAGTTCTTC
TRBD2 | TRBJ2-2 | - | TRBV19 | CASRVSGGSGELFF | TGTGCCAGTAGAGTTAGCGGGGGTTCCGGGGAGCTGTTTTTT
- | TRBJ2-1 | - | TRBV20-1 | CSGRDNEQFF | TGCAGTGGTCGTGACAATGAGCAGTTCTTC
- | TRBJ2-7 | - | TRBV27 | CASNGGASYEQYF | TGTGCCAGCAACGGCGGAGCATCCTACGAGCAGTACTTC
TRBD1 | TRBJ1-1 | - | TRBV5-1 | CASSPGQGLNTEAFF | TGCGCCAGCAGCCCCGGACAGGGGCTGAACACTGAAGCTTTCTTT
TRBD1 | TRBJ2-7 | once | TRBV6-5 | CASSYSFGTAYEQYF | TGTGCCAGCAGTTACTCGTTTGGGACAGCCTACGAGCAGTACTTC
- | TRBJ1-5 | medium-sized | TRBV27 | CASSLAGEDQPQHF | TGTGCCAGCAGTTTAGCAGGGGAAGATCAGCCCCAGCATTTT
TRBD1 | TRBJ1-6 | - | TRBV5-4 | CASSLGQGNSPLHF | TGTGCCAGCAGCTTGGGACAGGGCAATTCACCCCTCCACTTT
- | TRBJ1-1 | - | TRBV19 | CASSKGQVNTEAFF | TGTGCCAGTAGTAAGGGACAAGTGAACACTGAAGCTTTCTTT
TRBD1 | TRBJ1-2 | once | TRBV6-5 | CASSYAGQSYGYTF | TGTGCCAGCAGTTACGCGGGACAGAGCTATGGCTACACCTTC
- | TRBJ1-4 | - | TRBV4-1 | CASSQEEQPYEKLFF | TGCGCCAGCAGCCAAGAGGAACAGCCATATGAAAAACTGTTTTTT
- | TRBJ2-1 | - | TRBV5-6 | CATHLRMGAWNEQFF | TGTGCCACCCACTTGCGTATGGGGGCTTGGAATGAGCAGTTCTTC
- | TRBJ1-2 | - | TRBV30 | CAWSSGDNYGYTF | TGTGCCTGGAGTTCAGGGGATAACTATGGCTACACCTTC
- | TRBJ1-1 | - | TRBV6-5 | CASTSRLDTEAFF | TGTGCCAGCACCTCGAGGTTGGACACTGAAGCTTTCTTT
TRBD1 | TRBJ2-3 | - | TRBV30 | CASGDRPTDTQYF | TGTGCCTCTGGGGACAGACCCACAGATACGCAGTATTTT
TRBD2 | TRBJ2-3 | - | TRBV5-1 | CASSFWTSAEDTQYF | TGCGCCAGCAGCTTCTGGACTAGCGCCGAAGATACGCAGTATTTT
TRBD1 | TRBJ2-7 | once | TRBV29-1 | CSVEASGQGPYEQYF | TGCAGCGTTGAGGCCTCGGGACAGGGTCCTTACGAGCAGTACTTC
- | TRBJ1-5 | - | TRBV18 | CASSGQYNQPQHF | TGTGCCAGCTCAGGACAGTACAATCAGCCCCAGCATTTT
TRBD2 | TRBJ2-1 | - | TRBV29-1 | CSVEGSSGSSYNEQFF | TGCAGCGTTGAAGGCAGTAGCGGGAGCTCCTACAATGAGCAGTTCTTC
TRBD2 | TRBJ2-3 | - | TRBV15 | CATSRETSGVPGTQYF | TGTGCCACCAGCAGAGAGACTAGCGGGGTCCCTGGTACGCAGTATTTT
- | TRBJ1-2 | - | TRBV19 | CASSTPRRGKVGYTF | TGTGCCAGTAGTACCCCACGGCGGGGGAAAGTCGGCTACACCTTC
- | TRBJ2-6 | - | TRBV5-1 | CASSWGTPVSGANVLTF | TGCGCCAGCAGCTGGGGGACACCCGTCTCTGGGGCCAACGTCCTGACTTTC
TRBD1 | TRBJ2-5 | - | TRBV5-6 | CASSPAPAGGRETQYF | TGTGCCAGCAGCCCCGCCCCGGCAGGGGGAAGGGAGACCCAGTACTTC
TRBD2 | TRBJ2-3 | - | TRBV2 | CASSEQRGGHMSDTQYF | TGTGCCAGCAGTGAACAGCGGGGGGGCCATATGTCAGATACGCAGTATTTT
- | TRBJ1-2 | - | TRBV27 | CASSSGPGPPGGYTF | TGTGCCAGCAGTTCCGGGCCCGGACCGCCGGGGGGCTACACCTTC
- | TRBJ1-4 | once | TRBV19 | CASSADINEKLFF | TGTGCCAGTAGTGCCGACATTAATGAAAAACTGTTTTTT
TRBD2 | TRBJ2-3 | - | TRBV5-1 | CASSSYSGGGTDTQYF | TGCGCCAGCAGCTCCTATAGCGGGGGTGGCACAGATACGCAGTATTTT
TRBD1 | TRBJ1-2 | - | TRBV30 | CAWSPAGGYYGYTF | TGTGCCTGGAGCCCGGCAGGGGGCTACTATGGCTACACCTTC
- | TRBJ2-5 | once | TRBV2 | CASSGQQETQYF | TGTGCCAGCAGTGGGCAGCAAGAGACCCAGTACTTC
TRBD1 | TRBJ1-5 | - | TRBV2 | CASSEAGQGPSLDQPQHF | TGTGCCAGCAGTGAAGCGGGACAGGGACCCAGCTTGGATCAGCCCCAGCATTTT
- | TRBJ2-3 | - | TRBV5-6 | CASSLKLAGTDTQYF | TGTGCCAGCAGCTTGAAACTAGCTGGCACAGATACGCAGTATTTT